The source of this T cell receptor beta chain is a study of CD8+CD57+ T cells in acquired aplastic anemia. Study summary: Sorted CD4+ and CD8+ cell DNA averaged roughly 3.2 ug. Healthy donors had, on average, around 9.9 million reads for their CD4+ cells.

The length of the CDR3 is 13 residues. Germline CDR1 is SGHTA and CDR2 is FQGNSA. V lost 6 bases and J 5 bases, leaving 13 bases between the germline ends. Study-wide points: Patients had under 30 CD8+ CDR3 sequences in common with controls (the shared set). Significance was not reached for CD8+ Simpson's diversity between patients and controls.

About this clonotype: As yet, its antigen is unknown. Since no conserved phenylalanine or tryptophan closes the CDR3, a read error is the likely cause.

According to the study, genomic DNA was the template for TCR beta VDJ and CDR3 profiling. Via MiXCR, TCRdb re-called the reads, giving one row per CDR3 protein. The table lists hundreds of thousands of distinct CDR3 sequences, roughly 64% of them singletons, with approximately 3.8% in the top ten. Specimen: sorted CD4+, CD8+, or CD8+CD57+ T cells (not recorded which) from PBMCs. This rearrangement joins TRBV7-2 to TRBJ2-5; D is possibly TRBD1 or TRBD2 (5 bases each). This receptor was taken from a human donor in good health, serving as a control. CDR3 amino acids: CASSGTSRETQYY. The CDR3 DNA follows: TGTGCCAGCAGTGGGACGAGCAGGGAGACCCAGTACTAC.